These T cell receptor beta chains were read from a single sample in a study of cytomegalovirus exposure and HLA in healthy donors. TCRdb's table, derived via immunoSEQ multiplex PCR, lists solely in-frame clones and lacks some. The table includes 80,000 to 100,000 clones, approximately 91% detected once. The sequenced sample consisted of PBMCs. Receptors originate from a man aged 30 to 39 in good health and CMV-seronegative. The CDR3 runs from the conserved cysteine through the conserved F or W. D genes are given only for firm matches. Not all rows give a size; the values are once, few, many and, for expanded clones, a class.

DNA	CDR3	D	length	V	J	size
TGTGCCAGTAACAGTAACCCGTCCACAGATACGCAGTATTTT	CASNSNPSTDTQYF	.	14	TRBV19	TRBJ2-3	.
TGTGCCAGCAGTGTCGGGGACTTCGCTGGAAACACCATATATTTT	CASSVGDFAGNTIYF	.	15	TRBV6-1	TRBJ1-3	.
TGTGCCAGCAGCAATCAACAGGGGGTCGGGGAGCTGTTTTTT	CASSNQQGVGELFF	TRBD1	14	TRBV7-8	TRBJ2-2	.
TGTGCCAGCAGTTACGGCAGAAATAATCAGCCCCAGCATTTT	CASSYGRNNQPQHF	.	14	TRBV6-5	TRBJ1-5	.
TGTGCCAGCTGGGGCGACCCCACACTCGGACAGTCCTATGGCTACACCTTC	CASWGDPTLGQSYGYTF	.	17	TRBV28	TRBJ1-2	.
TGTGCCAGCAGCTACCGGGACAGGGTGGATACGCAGTATTTT	CASSYRDRVDTQYF	TRBD1	14	TRBV5-6	TRBJ2-3	.
TGTGCCAGCTCACGACAGGAAAACACTGAAGCTTTCTTT	CASSRQENTEAFF	.	13	TRBV18	TRBJ1-1	few
TGTGCCAGCAGCGTGGACAGGAACTATGGCTACACCTTC	CASSVDRNYGYTF	TRBD1	13	TRBV5-4	TRBJ1-2	.
TGTGCCAGCAGCTTGGCAGGGATGGGTTCACCCCTCCACTTT	CASSLAGMGSPLHF	.	14	TRBV7-2	TRBJ1-6	.
TGTGCCAGCAGTAACCCCGGGACAGATGGGGGCTACACCTTC	CASSNPGTDGGYTF	TRBD1	14	TRBV6-5	TRBJ1-2	.
TGTGCCAGCAGTCTTACGGGACAGGGACACTATGGCTACACCTTC	CASSLTGQGHYGYTF	TRBD1	15	TRBV27	TRBJ1-2	few
TGTGCCAGCAGGGGGTGGGGCCTAAGAGCTTTCTTT	CASRGWGLRAFF	.	12	TRBV11-1	TRBJ1-1	.
TGTGCCAGCTCACCATCGGAGACAGATGTATCTCAGTACTTC	CASSPSETDVSQYF	.	14	TRBV18	TRBJ2-4	.
TGTGCCAGCAGCTTGGGGGGGGGACTAAGTTACGAGCAGTACTTC	CASSLGGGLSYEQYF	TRBD2	15	TRBV5-4	TRBJ2-7	.
TGTGCCAGCACCAGACAGGGGTTTTCGAACACTGAAGCTTTCTTT	CASTRQGFSNTEAFF	TRBD1	15	TRBV18	TRBJ1-1	.
TGCGCCAGCAGTGGTACCAGCGGGAGGGTCGGGACCCAGTACTTC	CASSGTSGRVGTQYF	TRBD2	15	TRBV10-2	TRBJ2-5	.
TGTGCCAGCAGCGTAGGTATTTCCGCGGGAGCAAACCAAGAGACCCAGTACTTC	CASSVGISAGANQETQYF	TRBD2	18	TRBV9	TRBJ2-5	.
TGCAGTGCTTACCACAGGGGTGGCTACACCTTC	CSAYHRGGYTF	TRBD1	11	TRBV20-1	TRBJ1-2	.
TGTGCCAGCAGTGAAGTTAGCCAGGGGCGTGGAGGCTACACCTTC	CASSEVSQGRGGYTF	.	15	TRBV2	TRBJ1-2	.
TGTGCCAGCTCCCCGGGACAGACCCAGAAAGAGACCCAGTACTTC	CASSPGQTQKETQYF	TRBD1	15	TRBV18	TRBJ2-5	.
TGCGCCAGCAGCTTGTCAGGGGTCTCTGGAAACACCATATATTTT	CASSLSGVSGNTIYF	.	15	TRBV5-1	TRBJ1-3	.
TGTGCCAGCAGCTTGGGACTAGCGGGAGAGGTCTCCTACGAGCAGTACTTC	CASSLGLAGEVSYEQYF	TRBD2	17	TRBV5-4	TRBJ2-7	.
TGTGCCAGCCGAACAGGGGCGAGCTTGGAACCCTATGGCTACACCTTC	CASRTGASLEPYGYTF	TRBD1	16	TRBV2	TRBJ1-2	.
TGTGCCAGCGGACATATATCTGGAAACACCATATATTTT	CASGHISGNTIYF	.	13	TRBV6-6	TRBJ1-3	.
TGTGCCAGCAGACCTACAGGGGGTTGGGGTGAAAAACTGTTTTTT	CASRPTGGWGEKLFF	TRBD1	15	TRBV25-1	TRBJ1-4	.
TGTGCCAGCAGTCCCGAAGACAGGGTGGGCTATGGCTACACCTTC	CASSPEDRVGYGYTF	TRBD1	15	TRBV6-5	TRBJ1-2	once
TGTGCCAGCAGTTACCTGGGCTCTGAAGCTTTCTTT	CASSYLGSEAFF	.	12	TRBV6-5	TRBJ1-1	.
TGTGCCAGCAGCTTGACGGGACAGGGGAGTAATGGCTACACCTTC	CASSLTGQGSNGYTF	TRBD1	15	TRBV5-6	TRBJ1-2	.
TGTGCCAGCAGCCAACTGACTAGCGGGATCTCTGGGGCCAACGTCCTGACTTTC	CASSQLTSGISGANVLTF	TRBD2	18	TRBV4-2	TRBJ2-6	.
TGTGCCACCAGCAGAGACCGAACTAGCGGGATAAGACTCTCCTACGAGCAGTACTTC	CATSRDRTSGIRLSYEQYF	TRBD2	19	TRBV15	TRBJ2-7	.
TGTGCCAGCAGTTTATATGCGGGGGCCCCACCGGGCAAAGAGACCCAGTACTTC	CASSLYAGAPPGKETQYF	.	18	TRBV27	TRBJ2-5	.
TGCGCCAGCAGCCAAGATAAAGGAGCGGGAGGCGAGACCCAGTACTTC	CASSQDKGAGGETQYF	TRBD2	16	TRBV4-1	TRBJ2-5	.
TGTGCCAGCAGTCTATATCGGCCGAGGGACAGCAGGAGGAATTCACCCCTCCACTTT	CASSLYRPRDSRRNSPLHF	TRBD1	19	TRBV28	TRBJ1-6	.
TGTGCCAGCACCCCGACAGGATTAGGGGGATATGGCTACACCTTC	CASTPTGLGGYGYTF	.	15	TRBV27	TRBJ1-2	.
TGTGCCAGCAGGAGAGAGCGGAGAAACAATGAGCAGTTCTTC	CASRRERRNNEQFF	.	14	TRBV28	TRBJ2-1	.
TGTGCCAGCAGACTATTATCTCAGCCCCAGCATTTT	CASRLLSQPQHF	.	12	TRBV28	TRBJ1-5	.
TGTGCCAGTAGTATAGATCGAGCGACTAGCGGGGTAAATGAGCAGTTCTTC	CASSIDRATSGVNEQFF	TRBD2	17	TRBV19	TRBJ2-1	once
TGCGCCAGCAGCCTAGGGACAGGGGAAGAGACCCAGTACTTC	CASSLGTGEETQYF	TRBD1	14	TRBV5-1	TRBJ2-5	.
TGTGCCAGTAGTATCTCCCCAGCGAGTCAAGAGACCCAGTACTTC	CASSISPASQETQYF	.	15	TRBV19	TRBJ2-5	.
TGTGCCAGCAGTGAAGCGCGACAGTCCTACGAGCAGTACTTC	CASSEARQSYEQYF	.	14	TRBV6-1	TRBJ2-7	.
TGTGCCAGCAGCACCCGGACAGGTGGCGAGCAGTACTTC	CASSTRTGGEQYF	TRBD1	13	TRBV11-2	TRBJ2-7	.
TGTGCCAGCAGTGAAGCGGGGGCTCCCAATCAGCCCCAGCATTTT	CASSEAGAPNQPQHF	.	15	TRBV6-1	TRBJ1-5	.
TGCGCCAGCAGCTTGCTAGCGGGGGGCCTCGAGACCCAGTACTTC	CASSLLAGGLETQYF	TRBD2	15	TRBV5-1	TRBJ2-5	.
TGTGCCAGCAGGCGACCGACAGGGGGGTCCGGGGAGCTGTTTTTT	CASRRPTGGSGELFF	TRBD1	15	TRBV6-5	TRBJ2-2	few
TGCGCCAGCAATATCGACAGGGTCGGCACTGAAGCTTTCTTT	CASNIDRVGTEAFF	TRBD1	14	TRBV4-1	TRBJ1-1	.
TGTGCCAGCTTGCGGACAGGGAGAATATATCAGCCCCAGCATTTT	CASLRTGRIYQPQHF	TRBD1	15	TRBV18	TRBJ1-5	.
TGTGCCAGCAGAATCGGACAGGGGGCCTCCTACGAGCAGTACTTC	CASRIGQGASYEQYF	TRBD1	15	TRBV6-5	TRBJ2-7	.
TGTGCCAGTAGTAGACTAGGACTAGCGGGGACCGGGGAGCTGTTTTTT	CASSRLGLAGTGELFF	TRBD2	16	TRBV19	TRBJ2-2	once
TGCGCCAGCAGTGAGTTGGCGGGGGCCTACACAGATACGCAGTATTTT	CASSELAGAYTDTQYF	.	16	TRBV10-1	TRBJ2-3	.
TGTGCCATCAGCTCAGGGGCGGCAGATACGCAGTATTTT	CAISSGAADTQYF	.	13	TRBV28	TRBJ2-3	once
TGTGCCAGCAGCCCGGGACAGCTGACTTCCTACGAGCAGTACTTC	CASSPGQLTSYEQYF	TRBD1	15	TRBV7-2	TRBJ2-7	.
TGTGCCAGCAGTGAATGGACAGGTCAGCCCCAGCATTTT	CASSEWTGQPQHF	TRBD1	13	TRBV6-1	TRBJ1-5	.
TGTGCCAGCAGCTCCACAGGGCTCTCACCCTGGTCGGCCCTCCACTTT	CASSSTGLSPWSALHF	.	16	TRBV5-4	TRBJ1-6	.
TGCGCCAGCAGCCCAGGCATTGCGGGAGCCCCAGATACGCAGTATTTT	CASSPGIAGAPDTQYF	TRBD2	16	TRBV5-1	TRBJ2-3	.
TGTGCCAGTAGTAGTGGGACAGCTGGGGCCAACGTCCTGACTTTC	CASSSGTAGANVLTF	TRBD1	15	TRBV19	TRBJ2-6	.
TGTGCCAGCAGCTTAGCGAGGACGGAGGCCTCTGAAGCTTTCTTT	CASSLARTEASEAFF	.	15	TRBV7-8	TRBJ1-1	.